This TCR beta chain derives from a study of HIV-infected patients and healthy controls (TCRdb year 2014). Concerning the study at large: After three months of therapy, CD4 counts in about 90% of the 16 patients increased to a modest but significant degree while remaining below normal ranges. The study asked whether deep sequencing of the TCR repertoire from small blood samples of HIV patients could detect immune perturbation and reconstitution. Viral load became undetectable in about 65% of the 16 patients by the second bleed and in all patients after a further year of therapy. CD8 counts showed no consistent shift during early therapy, whereas the CD4:CD8 ratio rose slightly. Patients exhibited no overall T-cell lymphocytopenia, and total CDR3 counts per chain were not significantly different from those of controls. Overall results and qualifications from the work: HLA typing of donors was not performed in the study. MAIT cell alpha-chain CDR3s were present at high frequency in healthy controls but severely depleted in HIV+ repertoires. The study cohorts differed slightly in age and sex profile, but those differences did not account for the observed differences in diversity. Differing numbers of distinct sequences in patients and controls hindered comparison, and size-matching assigned excessive weight to rare events in the HIV-infected data. HIV-associated CDR3s exhibited a significant reduction in frequency during therapy, whereas CMV-associated CDR3s exhibited no significant change, although the majority increased in frequency. HIV-infected repertoires had significantly higher mean Gini indices than controls, possibly reflecting oligoclonality. In HIV-infected patients, the apparent post-therapy recovery of the Gini index was not replicated in size-matched repertoire data. Using whole blood restricted sequencing depth and prevented separating the dynamics of distinct T-cell subpopulations. Compared with controls, HIV-infected patients showed significantly different mean usage of eight alpha and eight beta V genes. Pairing of alpha and beta chains was not determined in the samples. By Jaccard index and by the count of highly shared sequences, healthy controls shared more CDR3s between individuals than HIV+ patients did. Only sixteen HIV-infected individuals were processed, which the authors considered a major limit on how widely the findings apply. Compared with untreated HIV+ repertoires, healthy control repertoires had roughly threefold more distinct CDR3s and higher Shannon diversity.

Reverse transcription of approximately 500 ng RNA was performed with SuperScript III using primers directed against the alpha and beta constant regions. Alpha and beta chain libraries were generated separately via chain-specific third strand synthesis with multiplexing indices. The protocol used a single primer pair to amplify all rearrangements within a chain, which avoided primer bias, and attached molecular barcodes to each cDNA molecule. Purified cDNA was ligated with T4 RNA Ligase 1 onto a 5' RACE adapter bearing a random hexamer and the SP2 sequencing primer site. With slow temperature ramps used to favor optimal annealing, second strand synthesis was primed from the SP2 site with Phusion polymerase. Each molecule's 12-nucleotide barcode consisted of two random hexamer sequences, both added before amplification and joined together. A short first PCR added P5 and P7 adapter elements plus a second index, followed by an approximately 24-cycle amplification PCR with P5s and P7 primers. The libraries went through approximately 26 PCR cycles in total, were quantified on a Qubit, were sized on a Bioanalyzer, and were diluted to roughly 4 nM. The normalized libraries were sequenced on an Illumina MiSeq using 2 x 250 paired-end kits. Reverse transcription reactions underwent purification over MinElute columns, with elution into 10 ul Tris-Cl. A 1:1 ratio of AMPure XP beads was used to clean the adapter ligations after they had run for roughly 23 hours at 16 degrees C. In the authors' own workflow: Demultiplexed FASTQ files were processed with a modified Decombinator that output V, J, insert and barcode information. Sequences sharing a barcode but differing from the dominant sequence were discarded as errors, and barcodes clustered at Levenshtein distance 3 were counted to estimate original cDNA molecules. The R packages ineq, vegan, igraph and RCytoscape were used for downstream analyses, with IMGT nomenclature and CDR3 definitions applied. The authors computed V gene usage over distinct sequences and counted each TCR a single time to avoid skew from clonal expansion. Similarity networks connected unique CDR3 amino acid sequences within a donor whenever two sequences differed by a single Levenshtein edit. In the repertoires, a search was made for a compiled set of published HIV-specific CDR3s (approximately 90 alpha, roughly 700 beta) and CMV-specific CDR3s (roughly 13 alpha, about 250 beta). Lower sequence numbers were not the cause of the decreased diversity in patients, as random subsampling to size-matched repertoires showed. TCRdb applied fastp at Q25 and MiXCR to the public reads, then kept only in-frame beta chains. Identical CDR3 proteins give one entry, which carries the most common genes and DNA. None of the V and J calls come from the authors' own analysis; TCRdb made them. In this sample the table shows 9,900 or so distinct CDR3 sequences, roughly 5.2% of which occur a single time. The ten top clones hold roughly 15% of the sample.

This clonotype was counted at least ten times. This clone's antigen is unknown. The sample holds no much larger clone one base away, and base qualities are not on file. Whole blood was used without cell fractionation, so the repertoire reflected all unsorted peripheral T cells. An approximately 2.6 ml sample of peripheral blood was drawn into Tempus tubes for RNA extraction. HIV-infected adults who had not yet received antiretroviral therapy and were about to begin treatment were enrolled, with the first sixteen eligible patients processed. Patients with febrile or AIDS-related illness, tumors, hepatitis B or C coinfection, immunomodulatory therapy, recent vaccination or treatment interruptions were excluded from enrollment. The TURBO-DNase kit was used to remove leftover genomic DNA, and GLOBINclear was used to deplete globin mRNA. The study collected pretreatment blood from HIV-infected patients just before antiretroviral therapy was started.

CDR1 is given as SGHAT and CDR2 as FQNNGV, both from the germline V gene. Spanning cysteine to phenylalanine, the CDR3 consists of 15 amino acids. Here the CDR3 DNA is all that survives: 45 bases in frame from base 1. V loses 5 bases, J loses 0 bases, and the germline ends lie 8 bases apart. The receptor was derived from an adult with HIV infection. Here the sequenced sample was blood, taken before antiretroviral therapy. Recombination linked TRBV11-2 to TRBJ2-6, with the D gene not confidently named. The CDR3 reads CASSPQVSGANVLTF. The DNA is TGTGCCAGCAGCCCTCAGGTCTCTGGGGCCAACGTCCTGACTTTC. The full variable domain, with segments outside the CDR3 supplied by the reference TRBV11-2 and TRBJ2-6 proteins, appears as EAGVAQSPRYKIIEKRQSVAFWCNPISGHATLYWYQQILGQGPKLLIQFQNNGVVDDSQLPKDRFSAERLKGVDSTLKIQPAKLEDSAVYLCASSPQVSGANVLTFGAGSRLTVL.